A selection of T cell receptor beta chains follows, all from one sample in a study of CD8+CD57+ T cells in acquired aplastic anemia. TCRdb independently ran MiXCR on the reads; one entry per CDR3 protein. This table has 100,000 to 150,000 distinct CDR3 sequences, less than 45% appearing once. The sequencing sample was made of sorted CD4+, CD8+, or CD8+CD57+ T cells (not recorded which) from PBMCs. These receptors all stem from a human donor in good health, serving as a control. Each CDR3 is given with its conserved first and last residue. Each record gives: clone size, J gene, V gene, D gene, CDR3 DNA, CDR3 protein. D genes are given only for firm matches. Size is stated for part of the rows, as once, few or many counts, or as a class when the clone is expanded.

abundance: many
j_gene: TRBJ2-1
v_gene: TRBV2
d_gene: NA
CDR3nt: TGTGCCAGCAGGGGGGGGGCGAGCTCCTACAATGAGCAGTTCTTC
CDR3aa: CASRGGASSYNEQFF

abundance: many
j_gene: TRBJ2-2
v_gene: TRBV2
d_gene: NA
CDR3nt: TGTGCCAGCAGTGGGGCAGCGAGAGCCGGGGAGCTGTTTTTT
CDR3aa: CASSGAARAGELFF

abundance: many
j_gene: TRBJ1-2
v_gene: TRBV25-1
d_gene: NA
CDR3nt: TGTGCCAGCAGTGACCCCCTTTATGGCTACACCTTC
CDR3aa: CASSDPLYGYTF

abundance: many
j_gene: TRBJ2-2
v_gene: TRBV12-3/TRBV12-4
d_gene: TRBD1
CDR3nt: TGTGCCAGCAGTTCGAGGACAGGCAACACCGGGGAGCTGTTTTTT
CDR3aa: CASSSRTGNTGELFF

abundance: NA
j_gene: TRBJ2-7
v_gene: TRBV10-3
d_gene: TRBD2
CDR3nt: TGTGCCAGCAGTGGCTGGACTAGCGGGGGCGGGGAGCAGTACTTC
CDR3aa: CASSGWTSGGGEQYF

abundance: many
j_gene: TRBJ1-2
v_gene: TRBV20-1
d_gene: NA
CDR3nt: TGCAGTGCTAGAGCGACCCGCACAGGGAGGTATGGCTACACCTTC
CDR3aa: CSARATRTGRYGYTF

abundance: NA
j_gene: TRBJ2-1
v_gene: TRBV27
d_gene: TRBD2
CDR3nt: TGTGCCAGCAGTTCTAATAGGTTAGCGGGAGGGTTCCGCAATGAGCAGTTCTTC
CDR3aa: CASSSNRLAGGFRNEQFF

abundance: many
j_gene: TRBJ2-3
v_gene: TRBV11-1
d_gene: NA
CDR3nt: TGTGCCAGCAGCTTAGCGGAGGCTTTTCAAGGGGGAGATACGCAGTATTTT
CDR3aa: CASSLAEAFQGGDTQYF

abundance: NA
j_gene: TRBJ1-5
v_gene: TRBV19
d_gene: TRBD1
CDR3nt: TGTGCCAGTAGTATGACAGGGGGGGGTCAGCCCCAGCATTTT
CDR3aa: CASSMTGGGQPQHF

abundance: many
j_gene: TRBJ2-2
v_gene: TRBV4-2
d_gene: NA
CDR3nt: TGTGCCAGCAGCCATGGACGCGAAACAGGCGGGGAGCTGTTTTTT
CDR3aa: CASSHGRETGGELFF

abundance: many
j_gene: TRBJ1-2
v_gene: TRBV19
d_gene: NA
CDR3nt: TGTGCCAGTAGTTCCCCCGGCGCAGCAAACTATGGCTACACCTTC
CDR3aa: CASSSPGAANYGYTF

abundance: NA
j_gene: TRBJ1-4
v_gene: TRBV6-1
d_gene: TRBD1
CDR3nt: TGTGCCAGCAGTGAAAGGGGACAGGGAGTAGCTAATGAAAAACTGTTTTTT
CDR3aa: CASSERGQGVANEKLFF

abundance: many
j_gene: TRBJ1-2
v_gene: TRBV7-2
d_gene: NA
CDR3nt: TGTGCCAGCAGCTTCCGAGAGGGCTATGGCTACACCTTC
CDR3aa: CASSFREGYGYTF

abundance: NA
j_gene: TRBJ1-1
v_gene: TRBV12-3/TRBV12-4
d_gene: NA
CDR3nt: TGTGCCAGCAGTTCACCGGGACGAAAAATGAGCACTGAAGTTTTCTTT
CDR3aa: CASSSPGRKMSTEVFF

abundance: once
j_gene: TRBJ1-2
v_gene: TRBV24-1
d_gene: NA
CDR3nt: TGTGCCACCAGTGATCCACAGGGTTGGGGCTACACCTTC
CDR3aa: CATSDPQGWGYTF

abundance: many
j_gene: TRBJ1-1
v_gene: TRBV5-1
d_gene: TRBD1
CDR3nt: TGCGCCAGCCAATTAGGACAGGGTAACACTGAAGCTTTCTTT
CDR3aa: CASQLGQGNTEAFF

abundance: NA
j_gene: TRBJ1-1
v_gene: TRBV11-2
d_gene: TRBD1
CDR3nt: TGTGCCAGCAGCTTTAAATCCGCGCCAGGGGGCAACACTGAAGCTTTCTTT
CDR3aa: CASSFKSAPGGNTEAFF

abundance: NA
j_gene: TRBJ1-1
v_gene: TRBV15
d_gene: NA
CDR3nt: TGTGCCACCAGCACACAGGGGAACACTGAAGCTTTCTTT
CDR3aa: CATSTQGNTEAFF

abundance: NA
j_gene: TRBJ2-1
v_gene: TRBV20-1
d_gene: NA
CDR3nt: TGCAGTGCTGCACCCGGATCTGAGCAGTTCTTC
CDR3aa: CSAAPGSEQFF

abundance: many
j_gene: TRBJ2-2
v_gene: TRBV5-5
d_gene: TRBD1
CDR3nt: TGTGCCAGCAGCCGGTCGGGACAGTATACCGGGGAGCTGTTTTTT
CDR3aa: CASSRSGQYTGELFF

abundance: many
j_gene: TRBJ1-6
v_gene: TRBV19
d_gene: NA
CDR3nt: TGTGCCAGTAGGACCTCAGGCTCCTATAATTCACCCCTCCACTTT
CDR3aa: CASRTSGSYNSPLHF

abundance: many
j_gene: TRBJ1-6
v_gene: TRBV6-1
d_gene: TRBD1
CDR3nt: TGTGCCAGCACCGGGACAGGATCACCCCTCCACTTT
CDR3aa: CASTGTGSPLHF

abundance: many
j_gene: TRBJ2-5
v_gene: TRBV5-1
d_gene: NA
CDR3nt: TGCGCCAGCAGCTTTGGGACTTCAGGGGAGACCCAGTACTTC
CDR3aa: CASSFGTSGETQYF

abundance: NA
j_gene: TRBJ2-2
v_gene: TRBV2
d_gene: NA
CDR3nt: TGTGCCAGCCGGGGACCCAGGGCGAACACCGGGGAGCTGTTTTTT
CDR3aa: CASRGPRANTGELFF

abundance: few
j_gene: TRBJ2-7
v_gene: TRBV10-3
d_gene: TRBD2
CDR3nt: TGTGCCATCAGTGAGGGACTAGCGGGAATTACCTACGAGCAGTACTTC
CDR3aa: CAISEGLAGITYEQYF

abundance: many
j_gene: TRBJ2-5
v_gene: TRBV19
d_gene: NA
CDR3nt: TGTGCCAGTAGTATATGGCGTCAGGCCGAGACCCAGTACTTC
CDR3aa: CASSIWRQAETQYF

abundance: many
j_gene: TRBJ2-1
v_gene: TRBV20-1
d_gene: NA
CDR3nt: TGCAGTGCCCTTAGGACGGAGAATGAGCAGTTCTTC
CDR3aa: CSALRTENEQFF

abundance: many
j_gene: TRBJ1-5
v_gene: TRBV24-1
d_gene: NA
CDR3nt: TGTGCCACCAGTGTAGGGAGCAATCAGCCCCAGCATTTT
CDR3aa: CATSVGSNQPQHF

abundance: NA
j_gene: TRBJ2-7
v_gene: TRBV9
d_gene: NA
CDR3nt: TGTGCCAGCAGCTCATATTACGGACAGTCCTGCGAGCAGTACTTC
CDR3aa: CASSSYYGQSCEQYF

abundance: NA
j_gene: TRBJ1-5
v_gene: TRBV29-1
d_gene: NA
CDR3nt: TGCAGCGTTGGGATTGGGGGAAGCAATCAGCCCCAGCATTTT
CDR3aa: CSVGIGGSNQPQHF

abundance: few
j_gene: TRBJ1-1
v_gene: TRBV7-3
d_gene: NA
CDR3nt: TGTGCCAGCAGCAAAGGGAGTGAAGCTTTCTTT
CDR3aa: CASSKGSEAFF

abundance: NA
j_gene: TRBJ2-5
v_gene: TRBV7-2
d_gene: NA
CDR3nt: TGTGCCAGCAGCCGGAAGACTGGGGACCAAGAGACCCAGTACTTC
CDR3aa: CASSRKTGDQETQYF

abundance: many
j_gene: TRBJ2-2
v_gene: TRBV6-1
d_gene: TRBD2
CDR3nt: TGTGCCAGCAGTCCTAGCGGGAGGGCAACCGGGGAGCTGTTTTTT
CDR3aa: CASSPSGRATGELFF

abundance: many
j_gene: TRBJ1-6
v_gene: TRBV7-2
d_gene: TRBD1
CDR3nt: TGTGCCAGCAGCTTGGGGACGGACAGGGTTTATTCACCCCTCCACTTT
CDR3aa: CASSLGTDRVYSPLHF

abundance: few
j_gene: TRBJ2-7
v_gene: TRBV2
d_gene: TRBD1
CDR3nt: TGTGCCAGCAGCGCCGACAGGGGGCGGCACGAGCAGTACTTC
CDR3aa: CASSADRGRHEQYF

abundance: many
j_gene: TRBJ2-7
v_gene: TRBV20-1
d_gene: NA
CDR3nt: TGCAGTGCTAGAGATTATCGGCAGGGGAACTACGAGCAGTACTTC
CDR3aa: CSARDYRQGNYEQYF

abundance: NA
j_gene: TRBJ2-1
v_gene: TRBV24-1
d_gene: NA
CDR3nt: TGTGCCACCAGTGATACCGTTAATATCGAGCAGTTCTTC
CDR3aa: CATSDTVNIEQFF

abundance: once
j_gene: TRBJ1-2
v_gene: TRBV24-1
d_gene: TRBD1
CDR3nt: TGTGCCACCAGTGACTCTGCAGGGGGCGCATATGGCTACACCTTC
CDR3aa: CATSDSAGGAYGYTF

abundance: NA
j_gene: TRBJ2-5
v_gene: TRBV4-3
d_gene: TRBD1
CDR3nt: TGCGCCAGCAGCCAAGATAGGACAGGGGGGGGCGAGACCCAGTACTTC
CDR3aa: CASSQDRTGGGETQYF

abundance: many
j_gene: TRBJ1-5
v_gene: TRBV6-4
d_gene: NA
CDR3nt: TGTGCCAGCAGTGACGATGCGCCGTTCAATCAGCCCCAGCATTTT
CDR3aa: CASSDDAPFNQPQHF

abundance: NA
j_gene: TRBJ2-7
v_gene: TRBV25-1
d_gene: TRBD1
CDR3nt: TGTGCCAGCAGTGAATATCAGGGGGCGAGACGCGAGCAGTACTTC
CDR3aa: CASSEYQGARREQYF

abundance: few
j_gene: TRBJ1-2
v_gene: TRBV10-3
d_gene: NA
CDR3nt: TGTGCCATCAGTGGAGGCAGCCCAGACTATGGCTACACCTTC
CDR3aa: CAISGGSPDYGYTF

abundance: few
j_gene: TRBJ1-3
v_gene: TRBV30
d_gene: TRBD1
CDR3nt: TGTGCCTGGAGTCCCAGGGGGACTGGAAACACCATATATTTT
CDR3aa: CAWSPRGTGNTIYF

abundance: NA
j_gene: TRBJ2-7
v_gene: TRBV9
d_gene: NA
CDR3nt: TGTGCCAGCAGCGTAGATGAGGGATCCTCCTACGAGCAGTACTTC
CDR3aa: CASSVDEGSSYEQYF

abundance: many
j_gene: TRBJ2-1
v_gene: TRBV7-2
d_gene: NA
CDR3nt: TGTGCCAGCAAGCAACGGGGGACGATACACAATGAGCAGTTCTTC
CDR3aa: CASKQRGTIHNEQFF

abundance: NA
j_gene: TRBJ2-7
v_gene: TRBV30
d_gene: NA
CDR3nt: TGTGCCTGGAGGGGGAGCGGGGAGCAGTACTTC
CDR3aa: CAWRGSGEQYF

abundance: many
j_gene: TRBJ1-1
v_gene: TRBV29-1
d_gene: NA
CDR3nt: TGCAGCGCGACTATGGCGCGGGGAAAAGCTTTCTTT
CDR3aa: CSATMARGKAFF

abundance: few
j_gene: TRBJ1-6
v_gene: TRBV2
d_gene: TRBD1
CDR3nt: TGTGCCAGCAGTGAGAGGGGGCACGAGGGTTCACCCCTCCACTTT
CDR3aa: CASSERGHEGSPLHF

abundance: NA
j_gene: TRBJ1-2
v_gene: TRBV29-1
d_gene: NA
CDR3nt: TGCAGCGTGGACGGGGGGGGAAACACCTTC
CDR3aa: CSVDGGGNTF

abundance: NA
j_gene: TRBJ1-2
v_gene: TRBV30
d_gene: NA
CDR3nt: TGTGCCTGGAGCCCCCTTCAAGCGAGTGGCTACACCTTC
CDR3aa: CAWSPLQASGYTF

abundance: many
j_gene: TRBJ2-7
v_gene: TRBV6-1
d_gene: TRBD1
CDR3nt: TGTGCCACCCAGACAGGGGCGATATACGAGCAGTACTTC
CDR3aa: CATQTGAIYEQYF

abundance: many
j_gene: TRBJ1-2
v_gene: TRBV5-5
d_gene: TRBD1
CDR3nt: TGTGCCAGCAGCTTGGGACAGGGGGCCTATGGCTACACCTTC
CDR3aa: CASSLGQGAYGYTF

abundance: many
j_gene: TRBJ2-6
v_gene: TRBV7-9
d_gene: NA
CDR3nt: TGTGCCAGTACCTCTGGGGCCAACGTCCTGACTTTC
CDR3aa: CASTSGANVLTF

abundance: many
j_gene: TRBJ1-6
v_gene: TRBV5-4
d_gene: NA
CDR3nt: TGTGCCAGCAGCGGAGACGGCTCCTATAATTCACCCCTCCACTTT
CDR3aa: CASSGDGSYNSPLHF

abundance: few
j_gene: TRBJ1-2
v_gene: TRBV25-1
d_gene: NA
CDR3nt: TGTGCCAGCAGTCACCCCGACTGGTATGGCTACACCTTC
CDR3aa: CASSHPDWYGYTF

abundance: many
j_gene: TRBJ2-3
v_gene: TRBV6-2/TRBV6-3
d_gene: TRBD2
CDR3nt: TGTGCCAGCAGTTTAGCGGGAACGGGTCAGGATACGCAGTATTTT
CDR3aa: CASSLAGTGQDTQYF

abundance: NA
j_gene: TRBJ2-1
v_gene: TRBV10-1
d_gene: NA
CDR3nt: TGCGCCAGCAAACGGGGGTGTTTCTACAATGAGCAGTTCTTC
CDR3aa: CASKRGCFYNEQFF

abundance: once
j_gene: TRBJ2-5
v_gene: TRBV10-3
d_gene: NA
CDR3nt: TGTGCCATCAGTGAGAGGACGGAGACCCAGTACTTC
CDR3aa: CAISERTETQYF

abundance: many
j_gene: TRBJ1-1
v_gene: TRBV6-1
d_gene: NA
CDR3nt: TGTGCCAGCAGCCCCCCCGGGGGCACTGAAGCTTTCTTT
CDR3aa: CASSPPGGTEAFF